This T cell receptor (beta chain) was identified in a study of T cell responses to AZD1222 COVID-19 vaccine. Study findings and constraints: In the spike-specific TCR repertoire, nearly half reportedly target unmutated variant regions. Sampling that yielded the repertoires occurred only after the peak T cell response. Spike-specific TCR depth and breadth grew after two AZD1222 doses.

Assay used: immunoSEQ multiplex PCR; TCRdb lists only in-frame clones, some missing. The sample records around 200,000 clones, over 80% being singletons. A note on this clone: Its cognate antigen is unknown.

Between the trimmed V and J ends, which lost 0 bases and 5 bases, there was a span of 16 bases. This CDR3 has 16 residues. Germline CDR1 and CDR2: LNHNV and YYDKDF (reference sequence). Sequenced here: peripheral blood, sampled 28 days after the second dose of the MenACWY control vaccine. This chain uses TRBV15 with TRBJ1-1; D gene unclear. The TCR was taken from an adult who received the MenACWY meningococcal vaccine as a control. CDR3 coding DNA: TGTGCCACCAGCAGAGATCCGTCCAGTGGTCGGACTGAAGCTTTCTTT. The encoded protein is CATSRDPSSGRTEAFF.